What follows are 21 T cell receptor beta chains derived from one specimen sequenced in a study of T cells in narcolepsy. Assay used: immunoSEQ multiplex PCR; TCRdb lists only in-frame clones, some missing. The sample shows some 30,000 clones, around 87% of them seen only once. What was sequenced was memory (CD45RA-) CD4+ T cells from blood. The receptor source for this set is a human donor in good health.

This clone was observed a few times. J is TRBJ1-2 and V is TRBV2; D uncertain. Germline V lookup: CDR1 SNHLY, CDR2 FYNNEI. V was clipped by 4 bases and J by 8 bases, with 11 bases between them. The length of the CDR3 is 12 residues. CDR3 residues: CASSVEVRGYTF. CDR3 in DNA: TGTGCCAGCAGTGTTGAGGTCCGAGGCTACACCTTC.

This rearrangement joins TRBV7-3 to TRBJ2-1, with 15 positions matching TRBD2. The CDR3 is made up of 15 amino acids. Germline V gives CDR1 SGHTA, CDR2 FQGTGA. The trim removed 5 bases at V and 7 bases at J, leaving 3 bases unmatched. The CDR3 DNA reads as TGTGCCAGCAGCCTCGGACTAGCGGGAGGGAATGAGCAGTTCTTC. Protein sequence: CASSLGLAGGNEQFF.

This clone was seen only once. The chain combines TRBV9 with TRBJ1-1, with a weak D call TRBD1 (5 bases). The CDR3 runs 17 residues. Trimming pared 0 bases from V and 1 base from J, leaving 16 bases between. Germline values: CDR1 SGDLS, CDR2 YYNGEE. This CDR3 is CASSVAGGARANTEAFF. In DNA, the CDR3 is TGTGCCAGCAGCGTAGCTGGGGGAGCCAGAGCGAACACTGAAGCTTTCTTT.

The J gene is TRBJ1-3, the V gene TRBV4-2; TRBD1 matches 8 bases. The V gene end was trimmed by 6 bases and the J gene end by 4 bases; junction bases not matched to a gene: 14. The CDR3 runs 17 residues. Germline V gives CDR1 LGHNA, CDR2 YNFKEQ. The CDR3 sequence is CASSLNAGQGAGNTIYF. DNA of the CDR3: TGTGCCAGCAGTCTTAACGCCGGACAGGGTGCCGGAAACACCATATATTTT.

This chain uses TRBV6-5 with TRBJ1-3, with unresolved D. Trimming left V 6 bases short and J 0 bases short, with 12 bases between. The germline V gene encodes CDR1 MNHEY and CDR2 SVGAGI. This CDR3 is built from 15 residues. This CDR3 reads CASRLLVSSGNTIYF. Written as DNA, the CDR3 is TGTGCCAGCAGGCTATTAGTTAGCTCTGGAAACACCATATATTTT.

The chain joins TRBV4-1 to TRBJ2-5, with a tentative D call TRBD1 (5 bases). The germline CDR1 and CDR2 sequences are MGHRA and YSYEKL. The CDR3 loop spans 13 amino acids. V was shortened by 0 bases and J by 7 bases, with 9 bases between the two germline ends. CDR3 residues: CASSQERGGTQYF. Written as DNA, the CDR3 is TGCGCCAGCAGCCAAGAAAGGGGCGGGACCCAGTACTTC.

The rearrangement joins TRBV6-5 to TRBJ1-6, with 9 positions matching TRBD1. The V gene end was trimmed by 2 bases and the J gene end by 8 bases; junction bases not matched to a gene: 7. The CDR3 sequence is 16 residues long. Per the germline V gene, CDR1 is MNHEY and CDR2 is SVGAGI. Here the CDR3 reads CASSYMPGQGDSPLHF. As DNA, the CDR3 is TGTGCCAGCAGTTACATGCCGGGACAGGGCGATTCACCCCTCCACTTT.

V usage is TRBV9 and J usage is TRBJ2-3; tentative D call: TRBD2 (5 bases). The ends were cut back, 0 bases at V and 1 base at J, with 6 bases in the middle. Germline values: CDR1 SGDLS, CDR2 YYNGEE. The length of the CDR3 is 14 residues. The CDR3 sequence: CASSVDGGTDTQYF. CDR3 sequence (DNA): TGTGCCAGCAGCGTAGACGGGGGCACAGATACGCAGTATTTT.

The rearrangement joins TRBV27 to TRBJ2-5, with D possibly matching TRBD2 (6 bases). V was clipped by 1 base and J by 5 bases, with 11 bases between them. This CDR3 comprises 14 residues. Germline values: CDR1 MNHEY, CDR2 SMNVEV (reference sequence). The CDR3 DNA reads TGTGCCAGCAGTTTATACCCAGGGAGGGAGACCCAGTACTTC. Its translation: CASSLYPGRETQYF.

The chain combines TRBV7-2 with TRBJ2-2, with 13 positions matching TRBD2. The J segment lost 4 bases and the V segment lost 8 bases, leaving 7 bases of the junction unmatched. This CDR3 spans 16 amino acids. Germline loops: CDR1 SGHTA, CDR2 FQGNSA. CDR3 in amino acids: CASPPTSGRGTGELFF. CDR3 DNA sequence: TGTGCCAGCCCCCCCACTAGCGGGAGGGGCACCGGGGAGCTGTTTTTT.

CDR3 protein: CASFSTSSYEQYF. For the CDR3, the DNA is TGTGCCAGCTTTTCGACGAGCTCCTACGAGCAGTACTTC. The chain carries TRBV6-6 and TRBJ2-7; D not resolved. Germline CDR1 is MNHNY and CDR2 is SVGAGI (reference sequence). The germline V and J ends were trimmed by 8 bases and 0 bases, with 11 bases remaining between them. The CDR3 is 13 amino acids.

This chain uses TRBV14 with TRBJ2-1; 11 nucleotides align to TRBD2. Germline CDR1 reads SGHDN; CDR2 reads FVKESK. This CDR3 is built from 16 residues. J was trimmed by 4 bases and V by 4 bases; bases with no gene match: 6. The DNA for the CDR3 is TGTGCCAGCAGCCGACTAGCGGGATGGGCTTACAATGAGCAGTTCTTC. This codes for CASSRLAGWAYNEQFF.

J is TRBJ1-1 and V is TRBV5-6; a possible D gene is TRBD1 (5 bases). CDR3 length equals 18 residues. Germline values: CDR1 SGHDT, CDR2 YYEEEE. V gave up 1 base and J gave up 1 base, with 20 bases separating them. In nucleotides, the CDR3 is TGTGCCAGCAGCTTGTGCGATGGGGTGTGGGGGGAGAACACTGAAGCTTTCTTT. It yields the protein CASSLCDGVWGENTEAFF.

V and J are TRBV5-5 and TRBJ1-5; D ambiguous. Germline V gene lookup returns CDR1 SGHKS and CDR2 YYEKEE (reference sequence). Trimming left V 0 bases short and J 0 bases short, with 10 bases between. The CDR3 spans 16 residues. The CDR3: CASSLVSPNSNQPQHF. For the CDR3, the DNA is TGTGCCAGCAGCTTGGTTAGCCCTAATAGCAATCAGCCCCAGCATTTT.

The rearrangement uses TRBV7-8 and TRBJ1-5; D is perhaps TRBD1 (5 bases). From germline, CDR1 is SGHVS and CDR2 FQNEAQ. Trimming removed 5 bases from V and 9 bases from J, with 11 bases in between. The CDR3 is 12 residues long. The CDR3 reads CASSPQGRPQHF. The CDR3 DNA reads as TGTGCCAGCAGCCCCCAGGGTAGGCCCCAGCATTTT.

The V and J genes are TRBV7-2 and TRBJ2-3; no clear D gene. Germline assignment: CDR1 SGHTA and CDR2 FQGNSA. This CDR3 is built from 13 residues. V was pared by 3 bases and J by 4 bases, with 8 bases between. The CDR3 bases are TGTGCCAGCAGCTTTAACGGAGCAGATACGCAGTATTTT. It codes for CASSFNGADTQYF.

The chain has TRBV6-6 and TRBJ1-2; 10 bases are a match to TRBD1. Germline CDR1 MNHNY, CDR2 SVGAGI (reference sequence). The V gene end was trimmed by 6 bases and the J gene end by 5 bases; junction bases not matched to a gene: 6. The CDR3 contains 14 residues. The CDR3 sequence: CASSWTGGKYGYTF. DNA for the CDR3: TGTGCCAGCAGCTGGACAGGGGGGAAATATGGCTACACCTTC.

The chain couples TRBV7-8 to TRBJ1-1; possibly TRBD1 for D (5 bases). Germline CDR1 SGHVS, CDR2 FQNEAQ. This CDR3 contains 14 residues. Trimming left V 0 bases short and J 3 bases short, with 8 bases between. CDR3 sequence: CASSLAGEDTEAFF. As DNA, the CDR3 is TGTGCCAGCAGCTTAGCGGGGGAGGACACTGAAGCTTTCTTT.

This clone was counted a single time. The chain employs TRBV5-1 and TRBJ2-3, with 8 bases identical to TRBD2. Germline V CDR1 and CDR2: SGHRS, YFSETQ. The CDR3 length is 17 residues. The ends lost 0 bases at V and 3 bases at J; junction bases unmatched: 9. DNA of the CDR3: TGCGCCAGCAGCTTGGTCCGGGAGGGCCTTGAGACAGATACGCAGTATTTT. Translation gives CASSLVREGLETDTQYF. Based on the CDR3 plus reference TRBV5-1 and TRBJ2-3, the full variable domain is KAGVTQTPRYLIKTRGQQVTLSCSPISGHRSVSWYQQTPGQGLQFLFEYFSETQRNKGNFPGRFSGRQFSNSRSEMNVSTLELGDSALYLCASSLVREGLETDTQYFGPGTRLTVL.

The CDR3 here is CASSPDMTGNTIYF. CDR3 DNA: TGTGCCAGCAGCCCCGACATGACTGGAAACACCATATATTTT. The chain recombines TRBV2 with TRBJ1-3; D unresolved. CDR3 length: 14 residues. The V end lost 6 bases, the J end lost 2 bases, and 11 bases lay between the germline ends. Per the germline V gene, CDR1 is SNHLY and CDR2 is FYNNEI.

This clone was found a few times. The V and J genes are TRBV18 and TRBJ1-5; 9 nucleotides agree with TRBD1. J gave up 1 base and V 2 bases, and 3 bases lay outside the gene matches. CDR3 length equals 16 residues. Germline lookup yields CDR1 KGHSH and CDR2 LQKENI. The CDR3 bases are TGTGCCAGCTCACCAGGGGACAGGGTAAGCAATCAGCCCCAGCATTTT. Residues: CASSPGDRVSNQPQHF.